Below are 30 T cell receptor beta chains sequenced from a single sample in a study of Graves' ophthalmopathy and Graves' hyperthyroidism. Amplified TCR beta CDR3 regions were obtained using RNA transcripts as template. Amplification began with first-round RT-PCR using HTBI primers, then second-round multiplex PCR was performed. TCRdb re-derived calls from the multiplex PCR reads in MiXCR, one entry per CDR3 protein. Found here are about 740,000 distinct CDR3 sequences, roughly 40% of them singletons; the top ten hold about 40%. Source material: peripheral blood. These receptors came from an adult man with Graves' ophthalmopathy.

CDR3 DNA: TGCGCCAGCAGCTACGGACAGCCTGACACCGGGGAGCTGTTTTTT. Its translation is CASSYGQPDTGELFF. The chain uses TRBV10-1 and TRBJ2-2; TRBD1 is a possible D gene (6 bases). The CDR3 spans 15 residues. From germline, CDR1 is WNHNN and CDR2 SYGVQD (reference sequence). Trimming took 6 bases from V and 3 from J, leaving 14 bases between them.

As for this clonotype: A read error may be the cause here, since a much bigger clone is one base away. The genes are TRBV2 and TRBJ1-1; D remains ambiguous. The CDR3 loop spans 15 amino acids. Germline loops: CDR1 SNHLY, CDR2 FYNNEI. The CDR3 sequence: CASKAALISNTGAFF. The CDR3, as DNA: TGTGCCAGCAAAGCGGCCCTCATTTCGAACACTGGAGCTTTCTTT. Filled out from reference TRBV2 and TRBJ1-1, the complete variable domain reads EPEVTQTPSHQVTQMGQEVILRCVPISNHLYFYWYRQILGQKVEFLVSFYNNEISEKSEIFDDQFSVERPDGSNFTLKIRSTKLEDSAMYFCASKAALISNTGAFFGQGTRLTVV.

This clonotype was seen a handful of times. The chain couples TRBV19 to TRBJ1-1; D is uncertain. V dropped 4 bases and J dropped 0 bases, with 15 bases sitting between them. This CDR3 has 16 residues. Germline V gene data show CDR1 as LNHDA and CDR2 as SQIVND (reference sequence). CDR3 sequence: CASSSAGRGMNTEAFF. The CDR3 nucleotides are TGTGCCAGTAGTAGTGCTGGCCGAGGCATGAACACTGAAGCTTTCTTT.

This clonotype was counted many times. The chain has TRBV2 and TRBJ1-2, with D perhaps TRBD1 (6 bases). CDR1 and CDR2 from the germline V gene are SNHLY and FYNNEI. Trimming took off 6 bases at V and 8 bases at J, with 13 bases between the two ends. This CDR3 spans 12 amino acids. CDR3 loop: CASRGEGEGYTF. DNA for the CDR3: TGTGCCAGCAGGGGTGAGGGGGAAGGCTACACCTTC.

The chain carries TRBV7-6 and TRBJ2-2; 9 positions match TRBD1. The germline CDR1 and CDR2 sequences are SGHVS and FNYEAQ. The ends lost 0 bases at V and 6 bases at J; junction bases unmatched: 5. The CDR3 runs to 16 residues. CDR3 DNA: TGTGCCAGCAGCTTAGCGGGACAGGGTTATTCCGGGGAGCTGTTTTTT. It codes for CASSLAGQGYSGELFF.

This clonotype has a count of ten or more. Germline and junction disagree at one end, which may indicate a read error. The rearrangement joins TRBV20-1 to TRBJ2-5, with D possibly matching TRBD2 (5 bases). CDR1 is DFQATT, CDR2 SNEGSKA, per germline (reference sequence). This CDR3 has 13 residues. Here the CDR3 reads CSVRLGGLSSQYF. The CDR3 nucleotides read TGCAGTGTTAGATTGGGCGGGCTATCGTCCCAGTACTTC.

This sequence joins TRBV29-1 and TRBJ2-5, with D unclear. The CDR3 runs 15 residues. Germline V lookup: CDR1 SQVTM, CDR2 ANQGSEA. V was shortened by 4 bases and J by 4 bases, with 19 bases between the two germline ends. The DNA of the CDR3 is TGCAGCGTTGGTCGTGACCGTCGTTATTCAGAGACCCAGTACTTC. Residues: CSVGRDRRYSETQYF.

The chain employs TRBV7-9 and TRBJ2-7; D unresolved. Germline V gene sequence: CDR1 SEHNR, CDR2 FQNEAQ (reference sequence). Trimming took 3 bases from V and 6 from J, leaving 12 bases between them. The CDR3 consists of 13 residues. The CDR3 protein is CASSFWGDGEQYF. The CDR3 region has the DNA TGTGCCAGCAGCTTTTGGGGTGACGGCGAGCAGTACTTC.

J is TRBJ1-4 and V is TRBV29-1, with 8 bases matching TRBD1. This CDR3 comprises 13 residues. The germline CDR1 and CDR2 sequences are SQVTM and ANQGSEA. The junction had 11 bases not matched to a gene; V was cut back by 7 bases and J by 10 bases. The CDR3 DNA sequence: TGCAGCGGATCTACAGGGGGGGCGAGAAAACTGTTTTTT. Translation gives CSGSTGGARKLFF.

This clonotype was detected many times. V is TRBV10-3 and J is TRBJ1-1; tentative D call: TRBD1 (6 bases). Trimming took off 3 bases at V and 1 base at J, with 12 bases between the two ends. Germline V gives CDR1 ENHRY, CDR2 SYGVKD. This CDR3 spans 15 amino acids. The CDR3 sequence is CAISDVAGENTEAFF. The CDR3 DNA follows: TGTGCCATCAGTGACGTGGCAGGGGAGAACACTGAAGCTTTCTTT.

Concerning this clonotype: A read error may produce the germline difference seen at one junction end. The rearrangement links TRBV24-1 to TRBJ1-5, with 11 bases identical to TRBD1. CDR1 and CDR2 from the germline V gene are KGHDR and SFDVKD. This CDR3 is 17 amino acids long. CDR3 protein: CASSPGQGGSGNQPQHF. The CDR3 DNA reads as TGTGCCAGCAGTCCGGGACAGGGGGGCTCGGGCAATCAGCCCCAGCATTTT.

This clonotype has a count of ten or more. This chain uses TRBV11-2 with TRBJ2-5; D unresolved. Germline lookup yields CDR1 SGHAT and CDR2 FQNNGV. V was pared by 2 bases and J by 2 bases, with 6 bases between. The CDR3 is made up of 13 amino acids. This chain's CDR3 is CASSLWRQETQYF. CDR3 coding DNA: TGTGCCAGCAGCTTATGGCGGCAAGAGACCCAGTACTTC.

This clonotype was detected many times. The V gene is TRBV10-3, the J gene TRBJ2-7; 7 positions agree with TRBD1. The CDR3 is 15 residues long. V was pared by 6 bases and J by 0 bases, with 8 bases of the junction left unmatched. Germline values: CDR1 ENHRY, CDR2 SYGVKD. The CDR3 spells CAIRPGGTSSYEQYF. The CDR3 nucleotides read TGTGCCATCAGACCAGGGGGAACGAGCTCCTACGAGCAGTACTTC.

This clonotype was seen at least ten times. DNA of the CDR3: TGTGCCAGCAGCTTAGCTGCGGGGGACAGCAATCAGCCCCAGCATTTT. This gives the protein CASSLAAGDSNQPQHF. The V and J genes are TRBV7-9 and TRBJ1-5; possible D gene TRBD1, 5 bases. The V end was cut by 0 bases, the J end by 1 base, with 10 bases between. The germline V gene has CDR1 SEHNR and CDR2 FQNEAQ (reference sequence). The length of the CDR3 is 16 residues.

The V and J genes are TRBV7-9 and TRBJ1-2, with TRBD1 as a possible D gene (5 bases). The V gene lost 3 bases and the J gene lost 2 bases, with 10 bases spanning the gap. The CDR3 has 14 amino acids. CDR1 is SEHNR and CDR2 is FQNEAQ in the germline V gene (reference sequence). CDR3 residues: CASSFGTRNYGYTF. The CDR3 nucleotides read TGTGCCAGCAGCTTCGGGACCAGAAACTATGGCTACACCTTC.

The CDR3 spells CASSVGRGHYF. The CDR3 nucleotides are TGTGCCAGCAGTGTCGGCAGGGGGCATTACTTC. The chain links TRBV2 to TRBJ2-7, with TRBD1 matching 8 bases. Trimming at V came to 4 bases and at J to 13 bases, leaving 6 bases not matched to a gene. The CDR3 covers 11 residues. CDR1 SNHLY and CDR2 FYNNEI come from the germline V gene.

The CDR3 region is CASSSLQGSGNVLTF. The CDR3 coding sequence is TGTGCCAGCAGCTCATTACAGGGTAGCGGCAACGTCCTGACTTTC. V usage is TRBV11-1 and J usage is TRBJ2-6, with D perhaps given as TRBD1 or TRBD2 (6 bases each). Per germline, CDR1 SGHAT and CDR2 FQDESV (reference sequence). Trimming cost V 4 bases and J 9 bases, with 16 bases left between them. The CDR3 runs to 15 residues.

This chain connects TRBV12-3 or TRBV12-4 to TRBJ2-5, with 8 bases matching TRBD2. Trimming removed 6 bases from V and 5 bases from J; junction bases left unmatched: 14. CDR3 length: 16 amino acids. Written as DNA, the CDR3 is TGTGCCAGCAGCCAAGAAGCAGCGGGAGTCGGGGAGACCCAGTACTTC. It yields the protein CASSQEAAGVGETQYF.

This clonotype was counted many times. The V and J genes are TRBV6-1 and TRBJ1-5, with no clear D. This CDR3 comprises 12 residues. V was pared by 1 base and J by 6 bases, with 4 bases between. Per germline, CDR1 MNHNS and CDR2 SASEGT. CDR3 nucleotides: TGTGCCAGCAGTGAAGAACCTCAGCCCCAGCATTTT. Protein product: CASSEEPQPQHF.

The chain links TRBV2 to TRBJ2-5; 10 nucleotides align to TRBD2. Germline values: CDR1 SNHLY, CDR2 FYNNEI. This CDR3 is 12 amino acids long. The trim removed 11 bases at V and 5 bases at J, leaving 5 bases unmatched. The CDR3 here is CAGLAARETQYF. In DNA, the CDR3 is TGTGCCGGACTAGCGGCTCGGGAGACCCAGTACTTC.

This clonotype was seen only a few times. The gene calls are TRBV25-1 and TRBJ2-2; 16 bases align to TRBD2. Germline assignment: CDR1 MGHDK and CDR2 SYGVNS. V lost 6 bases and J lost 3; bases outside the gene matches: 10. The CDR3 consists of 19 residues. This CDR3 is CASSGSGLAGGPHTGELFF. CDR3 bases: TGTGCCAGCAGCGGCTCGGGACTAGCGGGAGGGCCTCACACCGGGGAGCTGTTTTTT. Supplemented by reference TRBV25-1 and TRBJ2-2, the full variable domain reads EADIYQTPRYLVIGTGKKITLECSQTMGHDKMYWYQQDPGMELHLIHYSYGVNSTEKGDLSSESTVSRIRTEHFPLTLESARPSHTSQYLCASSGSGLAGGPHTGELFFGEGSRLTVL.

The chain recombines TRBV5-8 with TRBJ2-6; 12 bases are shared with TRBD1. The V gene end was trimmed by 4 bases and the J gene end by 3 bases; junction bases not matched to a gene: 11. CDR1 SGHTS and CDR2 YDEGEE come from the germline V gene. This CDR3 is built from 19 residues. The CDR3 reads CASSTETGTGGYGANVLTF. In nucleotides, the CDR3 is TGTGCCAGCAGCACCGAGACCGGGACAGGGGGCTATGGGGCCAACGTCCTGACTTTC.

This clonotype came up once. The CDR3 does not end in the conserved phenylalanine or tryptophan, so this is likely a read error. V and J are TRBV25-1 and TRBJ1-1; no reliable D call. Germline V gene data show CDR1 as MGHDK and CDR2 as SYGVNS. CDR3 length: 16 amino acids. V was cut by 7 bases and J by 0 bases, with 18 bases left in between. DNA of the CDR3: TGTGCCAGCACCATTTACTTGGCCCGCGTGAACACTGAAGCTTTCCTT. Translated, it gives CASTIYLARVNTEAFL.

With regard to this clonotype: This may come from a read error, since a much larger clone is one base off. The genes are TRBV11-1 and TRBJ1-1, with no clear D. Germline V lookup: CDR1 SGHAT, CDR2 FQDESV (reference sequence). The CDR3 has 13 amino acids. V was pared by 7 bases and J by 0 bases, with 9 bases between. The CDR3 loop reads CASKNPVNTEAFF. The DNA of the CDR3 is TGTGCCAGCAAGAACCCAGTGAACACTGAAGCTTTCTTT.

CDR3 protein: CARAAQRGQETQYF. The CDR3 DNA reads as TGTGCTAGAGCGGCCCAGCGGGGACAAGAGACCCAGTACTTC. This rearrangement joins TRBV7-7 to TRBJ2-5; 7 nucleotides match TRBD2. CDR3 size: 14 residues. Germline assignment: CDR1 SSHAT and CDR2 FNYEAQ (reference sequence). Full variable domain (missing parts from reference TRBV7-7 and TRBJ2-5): GAGVSQSPRYKVTKRGQDVTLRCDPISSHATLYWYQQALGQGPEFLTYFNYEAQPDKSGLPSDRFSAERPEGSISTLTIQRTEQRDSAMYRCARAAQRGQETQYFGPGTRLLVL.

The gene calls are TRBV19 and TRBJ1-5; D remains unclear. The germline V gene has CDR1 LNHDA and CDR2 SQIVND (reference sequence). Trimming left V 3 bases short and J 3 bases short, with 12 bases between. The CDR3 contains 15 residues. The DNA for the CDR3 is TGTGCCAGTAGTATCACGGGAGAGGTCAATCAGCCCCAGCATTTT. Protein sequence: CASSITGEVNQPQHF. Based on the CDR3 plus reference TRBV19 and TRBJ1-5, the full variable domain is DGGITQSPKYLFRKEGQNVTLSCEQNLNHDAMYWYRQDPGQGLRLIYYSQIVNDFQKGDIAEGYSVSREKKESFPLTVTSAQKNPTAFYLCASSITGEVNQPQHFGDGTRLSIL.

The chain couples TRBV7-2 to TRBJ2-2; 9 bases match TRBD2. V lost 3 bases, J lost 6 bases, and 2 bases stayed unmatched. The germline gives CDR1 SGHTA, CDR2 FQGNSA. This CDR3 has 14 amino acids. The CDR3 loop is CASSLAGGPGELFF. As DNA, the CDR3 is TGTGCCAGCAGCTTGGCGGGGGGGCCCGGGGAGCTGTTTTTT. Full variable domain (rest looked up from reference TRBV7-2 and TRBJ2-2): GAGVSQSPSNKVTEKGKDVELRCDPISGHTALYWYRQSLGQGLEFLIYFQGNSAPDKSGLPSDRFSAERTGGSVSTLTIQRTQQEDSAVYLCASSLAGGPGELFFGEGSRLTVL.

The chain links TRBV29-1 to TRBJ1-6, with 10 bases matching TRBD1. CDR3 size: 14 residues. Germline V gives CDR1 SQVTM, CDR2 ANQGSEA. The V gene end was trimmed by 7 bases and the J gene end by 7 bases; junction bases not matched to a gene: 7. CDR3 in DNA: TGCAGCGGGTATGGGACAGGGGAAAATTCACCCCTCCACTTT. This gives the protein CSGYGTGENSPLHF.

As to this clonotype: One junction end disagrees with the germline gene, perhaps due to a read error. The chain links TRBV11-2 to TRBJ1-1, with D unresolved. This CDR3 comprises 14 residues. Germline assignment: CDR1 SGHAT and CDR2 FQNNGV. The CDR3 reads CASSRTTMNTEAFF. The CDR3 region has the DNA TGCGCCAGCAGCCGGACTACTATGAACACTGAAGCTTTCTTT.

This clonotype appeared a few times. The gene calls are TRBV11-2 and TRBJ1-5; D call uncertain. Trimming pared 5 bases from V and 0 bases from J, leaving 8 bases between. The CDR3 runs to 14 residues. Germline loops: CDR1 SGHAT, CDR2 FQNNGV. CDR3 nucleotides: TGTGCCAGCAGCCAAAGGAATAGCAATCAGCCCCAGCATTTT. Amino acids: CASSQRNSNQPQHF. Based on the CDR3 plus reference TRBV11-2 and TRBJ1-5, the full variable domain is EAGVAQSPRYKIIEKRQSVAFWCNPISGHATLYWYQQILGQGPKLLIQFQNNGVVDDSQLPKDRFSAERLKGVDSTLKIQPAKLEDSAVYLCASSQRNSNQPQHFGDGTRLSIL.